This entry describes one T cell receptor (beta chain). Multiplex touch-down PCR with TRB-A/B primers amplified rearranged V-D-J TRB sequences. TCRdb itself ran the multiplex PCR reads through MiXCR, one entry per CDR3 protein. The sample consists of around 2,500 distinct CDR3 sequences, less than 25% of them appearing once. The sample originates from a study of T cell repertoires in aging, cancer and after chemotherapy. The CDR3 extends over 12 amino acids. Germline CDR1 SGDLS, CDR2 YYNGEE. The V end was cut by 7 bases, the J end by 5 bases, with 12 bases between. The template was genomic DNA from peripheral blood, not RNA.

The TCR comes from a human donor with a solid tumor. The sequencing input was blood. This chain uses TRBV9 with TRBJ1-1, with a tentative D call TRBD1 (5 bases). CDR3 sequence (DNA): TGTGCCAGCGGGGGGGGTTGGACTGAAGCTTTCTTT. Encoded protein: CASGGGWTEAFF.